These 24 T cell receptor beta chains were sequenced from one sample in a study of response to subunit inactivated influenza vaccine. Each CDR3 protein gets one entry after TCRdb re-called the RT-PCR reads with MiXCR. The table shows hundreds of thousands of distinct CDR3 sequences, with over 9% occurring only once. This same sample was also part of a study on T cells expressing NK-cell markers. Per that paper: TCR beta cDNA was generated via 5'RACE template switching incorporating UMIs.

The source material was PBMCs from blood, sampled on the day of vaccination. Source of these receptors: a man aged 45-60 years who received an inactivated influenza vaccine.

The J gene is TRBJ2-3, the V gene TRBV24-1; 10 bases line up with TRBD2. The V and J ends lost 0 bases and 2 bases, in that order; junction bases with no gene match: 4. The germline V gene encodes CDR1 KGHDR and CDR2 SFDVKD. The CDR3 sequence is 17 residues long. The CDR3 nucleotides are TGTGCCACCAGTGATTTGCCCCTAGCGGGAGCCACAGATACGCAGTATTTT. Translating it yields CATSDLPLAGATDTQYF.

V gene TRBV20-1 combines with J gene TRBJ2-1, with TRBD2 matching over 9 bases. V dropped 6 bases and J dropped 9; count of bases not matched to a gene: 15. Looked up from germline, CDR1 is DFQATT and CDR2 is SNEGSKA (reference sequence). CDR3 length: 15 amino acids. This CDR3 reads CSAGAASGISGEQFF. The CDR3 DNA sequence: TGCAGTGCCGGGGCGGCTAGCGGGATCAGCGGTGAGCAGTTCTTC.

This rearrangement joins TRBV29-1 to TRBJ2-3; D is uncertain. The V and J ends lost 3 bases and 2 bases respectively, with 12 bases between them. This CDR3 spans 14 amino acids. Germline V gene sequence: CDR1 SQVTM, CDR2 ANQGSEA. In DNA form, the CDR3 reads TGCAGCGTTGACGTACAGATTTACACAGATACGCAGTATTTT. It codes for CSVDVQIYTDTQYF.

Of note for this clonotype: A much larger clone lies a single base off, so this may be a read error. The J gene is TRBJ1-5, the V gene TRBV6-5; 7 bases are a match to TRBD1. The better agreement between TRBJ2-3 and the DNA end casts doubt on the J call. This CDR3 contains 13 residues. CDR1 is MNHEY and CDR2 is SVGAGI in the germline V gene. The CDR3 nucleotides are TGTGCCAGCAGTCTACAGGGGTACCAGCCCCAGTATTTT. Protein product: CASSLQGYQPQYF.

This clonotype was observed a few times. The chain is built from TRBV20-1 and TRBJ2-5; 9 bases map to TRBD2. V gave up 4 bases and J gave up 4 bases; unmatched junction bases: 1. CDR1 and CDR2 (germline): DFQATT, SNEGSKA (reference sequence). The CDR3 totals 12 residues. The CDR3 reads CSAKAGGETQYF. Written as DNA, the CDR3 is TGCAGTGCTAAAGCGGGAGGAGAGACCCAGTACTTC.

This clonotype has ten or more counts. The genes are TRBV6-2 or TRBV6-3 and TRBJ2-7; no firm D call. V lost 5 bases and J 3 bases, leaving 8 bases between the germline ends. The CDR3 spans 12 residues. Germline V gene lookup returns CDR1 MNHEY and CDR2 SVGEGT. This CDR3 is CASSQTVYEQYF. As DNA, the CDR3 is TGTGCCAGCAGTCAAACAGTCTACGAGCAGTACTTC.

This rearrangement joins TRBV10-1 to TRBJ2-1; 10 bases agree with TRBD2. The ends lost 0 bases at V and 4 bases at J; junction bases unmatched: 3. Germline V gene sequence: CDR1 WNHNN, CDR2 SYGVQD (reference sequence). The CDR3 has 16 residues. As DNA, the CDR3 is TGCGCCAGCAGTGAGTCTAGCGGGGGGCTATACAATGAGCAGTTCTTC. Its protein is CASSESSGGLYNEQFF.

This clonotype was counted many times. This chain links TRBV5-1 with TRBJ2-1; 12 bases align to TRBD2. Germline lookup yields CDR1 SGHRS and CDR2 YFSETQ. V dropped 0 bases and J dropped 5; count of bases not matched to a gene: 6. The CDR3 has 17 residues. As DNA, the CDR3 is TGCGCCAGCAGCTTGGGTCTAGCGGGAGGGCCCCACAATGAGCAGTTCTTC. It codes for CASSLGLAGGPHNEQFF. Complete variable domain (other parts from reference TRBV5-1 and TRBJ2-1): KAGVTQTPRYLIKTRGQQVTLSCSPISGHRSVSWYQQTPGQGLQFLFEYFSETQRNKGNFPGRFSGRQFSNSRSEMNVSTLELGDSALYLCASSLGLAGGPHNEQFFGPGTRLTVL.

This clonotype was detected many times. The chain employs TRBV29-1 and TRBJ2-1, with 10 bases identical to TRBD2. This CDR3 spans 16 amino acids. Losses at the gene ends were 0 bases for V and 3 bases for J; bases not matched to a gene: 5. Germline assignment: CDR1 SQVTM and CDR2 ANQGSEA. The DNA for the CDR3 is TGCAGCGTTGAAGAGGCTAGCGGGAGTGTCTACAATGAGCAGTTCTTC. Residues: CSVEEASGSVYNEQFF.

In this sample, this clonotype turned up a few times. The chain recombines TRBV7-3 with TRBJ2-1; possible D gene TRBD1, 7 bases. Per the germline V gene, CDR1 is SGHTA and CDR2 is FQGTGA. V lost 3 bases and J lost 2, with 11 bases in between. The CDR3 is made up of 15 amino acids. The CDR3 is CASSFDREAYNEQFF. The DNA of the CDR3 is TGTGCCAGCAGCTTTGACAGGGAGGCCTACAATGAGCAGTTCTTC.

This sequence joins TRBV20-1 and TRBJ2-7; possibly TRBD2 for D (6 bases). Trimming cost V 3 bases and J 2 bases, with 14 bases left between them. Germline loops: CDR1 DFQATT, CDR2 SNEGSKA (reference sequence). The CDR3 runs 14 residues. CDR3 loop: CSASQDYSTYEQYF. DNA of the CDR3: TGCAGTGCTAGCCAGGACTACTCAACCTACGAGCAGTACTTC.

This clonotype has just a few counts. V usage is TRBV20-1 and J usage is TRBJ2-3, with 8 bases matching TRBD2. CDR3 size: 17 residues. Unmatched junction bases numbered 16, after V lost 6 bases and J lost 2 bases. From germline, CDR1 is DFQATT and CDR2 SNEGSKA (reference sequence). The CDR3 region is CSAFGLAPLVFTDTQYF. In DNA form, the CDR3 reads TGCAGTGCATTCGGACTAGCCCCGTTAGTCTTCACAGATACGCAGTATTTT.

CDR3 DNA: TGTGCCAGCAGCTTAGAAGGGGCAGGTTCACCCCTCCACTTT. Encoded protein: CASSLEGAGSPLHF. V usage is TRBV7-2 and J usage is TRBJ1-6, with a tentative D call TRBD1 (5 bases). V was clipped by 1 base and J by 9 bases, with 10 bases between them. Per germline, CDR1 SGHTA and CDR2 FQGNSA. The CDR3 sequence is 14 residues long. Together with reference TRBV7-2 and TRBJ1-6, the CDR3 gives the full variable domain: GAGVSQSPSNKVTEKGKDVELRCDPISGHTALYWYRQSLGQGLEFLIYFQGNSAPDKSGLPSDRFSAERTGGSVSTLTIQRTQQEDSAVYLCASSLEGAGSPLHFGNGTRLTVT.

The chain recombines TRBV15 with TRBJ2-1; 7 nucleotides agree with TRBD2. The length of the CDR3 is 14 residues. Germline V gives CDR1 LNHNV, CDR2 YYDKDF (reference sequence). The ends lost 3 bases at V and 8 bases at J; junction bases unmatched: 7. For the CDR3, the DNA is TGTGCCACCAGCAGGGTGGCGGGGGTGGATGAGCAGTTCTTC. This translates into CATSRVAGVDEQFF. Together with reference TRBV15 and TRBJ2-1, the CDR3 gives the full variable domain: DAMVIQNPRYQVTQFGKPVTLSCSQTLNHNVMYWYQQKSSQAPKLLFHYYDKDFNNEADTPDNFQSRRPNTSFCFLDIRSPGLGDTAMYLCATSRVAGVDEQFFGPGTRLTVL.

This clonotype was observed at least ten times. This sequence joins TRBV28 and TRBJ2-1, with D possibly called TRBD1 or TRBD2 (5 bases each). Trimming pared 5 bases from V and 4 bases from J, leaving 12 bases between. The CDR3 contains 14 residues. The germline V gene encodes CDR1 MDHEN and CDR2 SYDVKM. In DNA, the CDR3 is TGTGCCAGCAGTACCGGGACCGGGTACAATGAGCAGTTCTTC. Amino acids: CASSTGTGYNEQFF.

V and J are TRBV28 and TRBJ2-2; TRBD1 aligns across 11 bases. Germline values: CDR1 MDHEN, CDR2 SYDVKM. The V and J ends lost 3 bases and 7 bases, in that order; junction bases with no gene match: 4. The CDR3 extends over 15 amino acids. The CDR3 sequence is CASSLSGQGVGELFF. The CDR3 coding sequence is TGTGCCAGCAGTTTGTCGGGACAGGGGGTCGGGGAGCTGTTTTTT.

This chain uses TRBV6-6 with TRBJ1-1; tentative D call: TRBD1 (5 bases). The V gene lost 7 bases and the J gene lost 5 bases, with 14 bases spanning the gap. CDR3 size: 13 residues. Germline CDR1 is MNHNY and CDR2 is SVGAGI (reference sequence). For the CDR3, the DNA is TGTGCCAGCACCACCCCGGGGGGGACTGAAGCTTTCTTT. This gives the protein CASTTPGGTEAFF.

This clonotype has only a few counts. The rearrangement joins TRBV18 to TRBJ2-3, with 10 bases fitting TRBD2. From germline, CDR1 is KGHSH and CDR2 LQKENI. The CDR3 extends over 18 amino acids. The J segment lost 6 bases and the V segment lost 0 bases, leaving 12 bases of the junction unmatched. The CDR3 coding sequence is TGTGCCAGCTCACCACCGTTGTCTAGCGGGAGAGGAGGGGATACGCAGTATTTT. Translating gives CASSPPLSSGRGGDTQYF.

In this sample, this clonotype turned up many times. The chain recombines TRBV14 with TRBJ2-1; TRBD2 matches at 11 bases. V dropped 0 bases and J dropped 11; count of bases not matched to a gene: 6. The germline V gene encodes CDR1 SGHDN and CDR2 FVKESK. CDR3 size: 15 residues. CDR3 residues: CASSQDLASGGKQFF. CDR3 nucleotides: TGTGCCAGCAGCCAAGATTTGGCTAGCGGGGGGAAGCAGTTCTTC.

The genes are TRBV20-1 and TRBJ1-5; D is perhaps TRBD1 (5 bases). Germline V gene data show CDR1 as DFQATT and CDR2 as SNEGSKA (reference sequence). V lost 3 bases, J lost 4 bases, and 13 bases lay in between. The CDR3 has 14 residues. This chain's CDR3 is CSASQPEGNQPQHF. The CDR3 DNA reads as TGCAGTGCTAGCCAACCCGAGGGGAATCAGCCCCAGCATTTT.

There are many counts of this clonotype. The genes are TRBV6-5 and TRBJ2-1; TRBD2 matches at 11 bases. CDR1 MNHEY and CDR2 SVGAGI come from the germline V gene. V lost 0 bases and J lost 0; bases outside the gene matches: 1. CDR3 length equals 17 residues. CDR3 amino acids: CASSYSTSGSSYNEQFF. In DNA, the CDR3 is TGTGCCAGCAGTTACTCCACTAGCGGGAGCTCCTACAATGAGCAGTTCTTC.

This sequence joins TRBV12-3 or TRBV12-4 and TRBJ2-7; 8 bases fit TRBD2. The length of the CDR3 is 12 residues. V was pared by 5 bases and J by 5 bases, with 2 bases of the junction left unmatched. The CDR3 spells CASSPGLDEQYF. CDR3 DNA: TGTGCCAGCAGTCCGGGACTAGACGAGCAGTACTTC.

The chain joins TRBV28 to TRBJ2-1; the D gene is possibly TRBD2 (6 bases). This CDR3 spans 11 amino acids. Germline V gene lookup returns CDR1 MDHEN and CDR2 SYDVKM. Between the trimmed V and J ends, which lost 7 bases and 15 bases, there was a span of 16 bases. In DNA form, the CDR3 reads TGTGCCAGCACCGCCCGGGACTCCCCGTTCTTC. It is translated as CASTARDSPFF.

This clonotype was counted at least ten times. The chain has TRBV12-3 or TRBV12-4 and TRBJ2-3; D assignment may be TRBD1 or TRBD2 (6 bases each). Trimming took 5 bases from V and 2 from J, leaving 17 bases between them. The CDR3 totals 16 residues. The CDR3, as DNA: TGTGCCAGCAGTGGACCATGGGGGGCTAACACAGATACGCAGTATTTT. This sequence encodes CASSGPWGANTDTQYF.